This is a list of T cell receptor beta chains from one sample in a study of blood T cell repertoires in COVID-19. TCRdb's copy holds only in-frame clones and misses some; the assay was immunoSEQ multiplex PCR. This table has 100,000 to 150,000 clones, approximately 88% appearing once. Sequenced: peripheral blood. The origin of the receptors is a man aged 70-80 years with active COVID-19. CDR3s leave out the opening cysteine and the closing phenylalanine or tryptophan.

v_gene: TRBV3-1/TRBV3-2
j_gene: TRBJ2-4
CDR3aa: ASSKSGGTAAKNIQY

v_gene: TRBV7-2
j_gene: TRBJ2-2
CDR3aa: ASSLVGGEFAGELF

v_gene: TRBV7-2
j_gene: TRBJ1-1
CDR3aa: ASSPNRGRVNTEAF

v_gene: TRBV14
j_gene: TRBJ1-1
CDR3aa: ASSPPRAGGTEAF

v_gene: TRBV5-1
j_gene: TRBJ2-1
CDR3aa: ASSLVMASGSNEQF

v_gene: TRBV6-5
j_gene: TRBJ2-5
CDR3aa: ASSIDRYQETQY

v_gene: TRBV23-1
j_gene: TRBJ2-7
CDR3aa: ASSQPLRYEQY

v_gene: TRBV18
j_gene: TRBJ2-1
CDR3aa: ASSPPGLAGVYNEQF

v_gene: TRBV3-1/TRBV3-2
j_gene: TRBJ1-5
CDR3aa: ASSQGRQRANQPQH

v_gene: TRBV3-1/TRBV3-2
j_gene: TRBJ2-5
CDR3aa: ASSQRRTSGSGETQY

v_gene: TRBV28
j_gene: TRBJ2-2
CDR3aa: ASIPAGRRNTGELF

v_gene: TRBV7-2
j_gene: TRBJ2-7
CDR3aa: ASSLQTGFSYEQY